What follows is one T cell receptor (beta chain) and its context. V lost 3 bases and J lost 4, with 13 bases in between. The CDR3 extends over 15 amino acids. Germline-derived CDR1 and CDR2 are LNHDA and SQIVND (reference sequence). These data are taken from a study of blood T cell repertoires in COVID-19. In the original analysis: How many nucleated cells were present was estimated from reference gene primer amplification. Generated by immunoSEQ multiplex PCR, the TCRdb table keeps only in-frame clones and is missing some. For V, J and clone size, that table is used; D and trimming come from the DNA. The sample carries 150,000 to 200,000 clones, 70% to 90% recorded once.

The V gene is TRBV19, the J gene TRBJ1-5, with no clear D. The sequence was collected from a man between 60 and 75 years old with COVID-19, enrolled during active disease. The specimen sequenced was peripheral blood. In DNA, the CDR3 is TGTGCCAGTAGTATTGGTGCGGCAGAGAATCAGCCCCAGCATTTT. Translating gives CASSIGAAENQPQHF.